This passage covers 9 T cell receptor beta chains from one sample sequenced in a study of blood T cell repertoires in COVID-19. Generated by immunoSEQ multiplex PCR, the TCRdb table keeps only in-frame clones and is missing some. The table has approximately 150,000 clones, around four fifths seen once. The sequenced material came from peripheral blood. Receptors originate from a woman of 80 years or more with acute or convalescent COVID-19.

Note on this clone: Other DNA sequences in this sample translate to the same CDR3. The CDR3 is CASSPRRETQYF. DNA for the CDR3: TGTGCCAGCAGCCCTCGGAGGGAGACCCAGTACTTC. The V and J genes are TRBV6-2 or TRBV6-3 and TRBJ2-5; D is possibly TRBD2 (5 bases). Between the trimmed V and J ends, which lost 6 bases and 5 bases, there was a span of 10 bases. Germline V CDR1 and CDR2: MNHEY, SVGEGT. CDR3 length: 12 amino acids.

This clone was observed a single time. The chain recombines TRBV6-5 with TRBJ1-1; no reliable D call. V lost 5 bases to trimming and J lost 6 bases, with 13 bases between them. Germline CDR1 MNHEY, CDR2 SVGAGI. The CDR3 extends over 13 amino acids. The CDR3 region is CASSSGFWAEAFF. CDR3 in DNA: TGTGCCAGCAGTAGCGGGTTTTGGGCTGAAGCTTTCTTT.

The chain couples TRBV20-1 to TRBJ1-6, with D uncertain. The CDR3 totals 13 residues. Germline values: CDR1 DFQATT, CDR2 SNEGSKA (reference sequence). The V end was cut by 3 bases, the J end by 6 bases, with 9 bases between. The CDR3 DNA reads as TGCAGTGCTAGTAGGCAGGCTAATTCACCCCTCCACTTT. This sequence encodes CSASRQANSPLHF.

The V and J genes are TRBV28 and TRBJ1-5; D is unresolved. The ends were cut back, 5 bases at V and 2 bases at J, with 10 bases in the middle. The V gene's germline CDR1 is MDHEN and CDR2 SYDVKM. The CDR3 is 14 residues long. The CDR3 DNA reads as TGTGCCAGCAGTACCGTCGGTGGCAATCAGCCCCAGCATTTT. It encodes CASSTVGGNQPQHF.

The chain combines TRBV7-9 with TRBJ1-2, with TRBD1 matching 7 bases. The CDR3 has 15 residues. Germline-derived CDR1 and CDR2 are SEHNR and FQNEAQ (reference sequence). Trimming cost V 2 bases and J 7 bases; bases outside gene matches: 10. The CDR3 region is CASSLMESGGRGYTF. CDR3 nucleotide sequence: TGTGCCAGCAGCTTAATGGAGTCAGGGGGACGTGGCTACACCTTC.

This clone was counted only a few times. The CDR3 coding sequence is TGTGCCAGCAGTGAATTAGGCAGGCGGGCCGGGGAGCTGTTTTTT. It codes for CASSELGRRAGELFF. V is TRBV2 and J is TRBJ2-2; possibly TRBD2 for D (5 bases). The CDR3 sequence is 15 residues long. With 2 bases removed from V and 6 bases from J, the gap between germline ends came to 13 bases. Germline V gene data show CDR1 as SNHLY and CDR2 as FYNNEI. Looking up the rest from reference TRBV2 and TRBJ2-2 gives the full variable domain: EPEVTQTPSHQVTQMGQEVILRCVPISNHLYFYWYRQILGQKVEFLVSFYNNEISEKSEIFDDQFSVERPDGSNFTLKIRSTKLEDSAMYFCASSELGRRAGELFFGEGSRLTVL.

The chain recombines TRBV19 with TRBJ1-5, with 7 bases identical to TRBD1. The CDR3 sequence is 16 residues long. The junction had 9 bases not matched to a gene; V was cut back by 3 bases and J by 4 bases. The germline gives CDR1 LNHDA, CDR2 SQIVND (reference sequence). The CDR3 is CASSIQGVLSNQPQHF. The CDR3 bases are TGTGCCAGTAGTATCCAGGGGGTATTGTCAAATCAGCCCCAGCATTTT. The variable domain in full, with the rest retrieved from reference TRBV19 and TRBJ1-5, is DGGITQSPKYLFRKEGQNVTLSCEQNLNHDAMYWYRQDPGQGLRLIYYSQIVNDFQKGDIAEGYSVSREKKESFPLTVTSAQKNPTAFYLCASSIQGVLSNQPQHFGDGTRLSIL.

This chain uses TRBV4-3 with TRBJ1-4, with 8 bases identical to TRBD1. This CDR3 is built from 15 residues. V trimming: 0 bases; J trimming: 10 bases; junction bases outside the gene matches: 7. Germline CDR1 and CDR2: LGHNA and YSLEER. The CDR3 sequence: CASSQESGGPPKLFF. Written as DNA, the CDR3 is TGCGCCAGCAGCCAAGAATCAGGGGGCCCCCCAAAACTGTTTTTT.

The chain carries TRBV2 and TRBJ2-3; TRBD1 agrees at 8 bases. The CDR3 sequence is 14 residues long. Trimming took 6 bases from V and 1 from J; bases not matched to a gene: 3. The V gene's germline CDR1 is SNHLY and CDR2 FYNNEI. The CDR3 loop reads CASRATGGTDTQYF. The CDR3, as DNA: TGTGCCAGCAGGGCGACAGGGGGCACAGATACGCAGTATTTT.